These 19 T cell receptor beta chains originate from one sample sequenced in a study of T-cell memory formation after mild COVID-19. TCRdb processed the 5' RACE reads anew with MiXCR; each CDR3 protein has one entry. The sample carries more than 25,000 distinct CDR3 sequences, about 15% recorded once. Material: PBMCs or a T cell subset sorted from them (not recorded which). All receptors come from an adult who had mild COVID-19 (a few samples of this study predate the infection). Cell type and time point are not known.

This clonotype has a count of ten or more. This chain connects TRBV5-1 to TRBJ2-5; 11 bases are a match to TRBD2. The CDR3 consists of 15 residues. Germline loops: CDR1 SGHRS, CDR2 YFSETQ. V shed 2 bases and J 5 bases; nucleotides not matched to a gene: 5. CDR3 DNA sequence: TGCGCCAGCAGCTTTACGACTAGCGGGACGGAGACCCAGTACTTC. Translating gives CASSFTTSGTETQYF.

In this sample, this clonotype turned up many times. The CDR3 spells CASSQTVNTGELFF. CDR3 in DNA: TGCGCCAGCAGCCAAACCGTTAACACCGGGGAGCTGTTTTTT. This chain connects TRBV4-3 to TRBJ2-2; D gene unclear. CDR1 is LGHNA and CDR2 is YSLEER in the germline V gene. The V end was cut by 2 bases, the J end by 2 bases, with 6 bases between. The CDR3 is made up of 14 amino acids.

This clonotype occurred many times. V gene TRBV18 combines with J gene TRBJ2-1; D is possibly TRBD1 (5 bases). Trimming stripped 2 bases from V and 6 bases from J, with 11 bases between. The CDR3 spans 14 residues. Looked up from germline, CDR1 is KGHSH and CDR2 is LQKENI. CDR3 in amino acids: CASSPTRQSNEQFF. CDR3 nucleotide sequence: TGTGCCAGCTCACCAACCCGACAGAGCAATGAGCAGTTCTTC.

This clonotype appeared many times. The V call is TRBV7-3, the J call TRBJ1-1; TRBD1 might be the D (5 bases). The length of the CDR3 is 14 residues. The germline V gene has CDR1 SGHTA and CDR2 FQGTGA. V lost 1 base and J 2 bases, leaving 8 bases between the germline ends. The CDR3, as DNA: TGTGCCAGCAGCTTAAACTGGGGCAACACTGAAGCTTTCTTT. It specifies CASSLNWGNTEAFF.

This clonotype showed up many times. The chain has TRBV27 and TRBJ2-7; D assignment may be TRBD1 or TRBD2 (5 bases each). The CDR3 is 12 residues long. V was trimmed by 6 bases and J by 6 bases, leaving 12 bases between them. The germline gives CDR1 MNHEY, CDR2 SMNVEV (reference sequence). Here the CDR3 reads CASRTGTSEQYF. The CDR3 DNA is TGTGCCAGCAGGACCGGGACCTCCGAGCAGTACTTC.

This clonotype was detected ten times or more. The chain links TRBV11-2 to TRBJ2-7; possibly TRBD1 for D (6 bases). This CDR3 has 13 amino acids. Looked up from germline, CDR1 is SGHAT and CDR2 is FQNNGV. V was shortened by 5 bases and J by 5 bases, with 13 bases between the two germline ends. CDR3 bases: TGTGCCAGCAGCCTAACAGGGAGTGACGAGCAGTACTTC. Protein sequence: CASSLTGSDEQYF.

This clonotype was seen repeatedly, ten times or more. This chain uses TRBV5-1 with TRBJ2-5; TRBD2 matches 7 bases. CDR3 size: 14 residues. The V gene end was trimmed by 4 bases and the J gene end by 2 bases; junction bases not matched to a gene: 5. Germline values: CDR1 SGHRS, CDR2 YFSETQ. For the CDR3, the DNA is TGCGCCAGCAGCCTATCTAGCGGACAAGAGACCCAGTACTTC. Its translation is CASSLSSGQETQYF.

This clonotype was detected ten times or more. V gene TRBV20-1 combines with J gene TRBJ2-7, with 10 positions matching TRBD2. Germline V gene data show CDR1 as DFQATT and CDR2 as SNEGSKA (reference sequence). V trimming: 0 bases; J trimming: 0 bases; junction bases outside the gene matches: 5. The CDR3 extends over 16 amino acids. The CDR3 sequence is CSARESSGRRSYEQYF. CDR3 DNA sequence: TGCAGTGCTAGAGAGAGTAGCGGGAGGCGCTCCTACGAGCAGTACTTC.

This clonotype was observed a handful of times. CDR3 region: CASSLSPLTNTEAFF. The CDR3 DNA sequence: TGTGCCAGCAGCCTTAGCCCTCTAACTAACACTGAAGCTTTCTTT. The rearrangement joins TRBV7-8 to TRBJ1-1; D call uncertain. V lost 5 bases and J lost 2, with 15 bases in between. Germline V CDR1 and CDR2: SGHVS, FQNEAQ. The CDR3 is made up of 15 amino acids.

The table lists this clonotype with many counts. V and J are TRBV5-1 and TRBJ2-5, with 12 nucleotides matching TRBD2. Germline CDR1 is SGHRS and CDR2 is YFSETQ. The CDR3 has 15 residues. Trimming at V came to 2 bases and at J to 2 bases, leaving 1 base not matched to a gene. The CDR3 DNA sequence: TGCGCCAGCAGCTTCGGACTAGCGGGACAAGAGACCCAGTACTTC. Translated, it gives CASSFGLAGQETQYF.

This sequence joins TRBV6-5 and TRBJ2-7, with TRBD2 matching 11 bases. The trim removed 1 base at V and 5 bases at J, leaving 10 bases unmatched. Germline V CDR1 and CDR2: MNHEY, SVGAGI. The CDR3 runs to 17 residues. Written as DNA, the CDR3 is TGTGCCAGCAGTTACTTCCCGACTAGCGGGGCGGTAAACGAGCAGTACTTC. This codes for CASSYFPTSGAVNEQYF.

This clonotype was seen many times. The V and J genes are TRBV6-6 and TRBJ2-5, with TRBD2 identical over 10 bases. In germline, CDR1 is MNHNY, CDR2 SVGAGI (reference sequence). The CDR3 is 17 residues long. V shed 2 bases, J shed 1 base, and the junction held 7 bases outside the gene matches. Here the CDR3 DNA reads TGTGCCAGCAGTTACGGTCTCCTAGCGGGGGCCCAAGAGACCCAGTACTTC. This codes for CASSYGLLAGAQETQYF.

This clonotype showed up many times. The genes are TRBV5-1 and TRBJ2-3; 8 nucleotides agree with TRBD2. Trimming removed 7 bases from V and 6 bases from J; junction bases left unmatched: 13. The CDR3 extends over 15 amino acids. The germline V gene has CDR1 SGHRS and CDR2 YFSETQ. CDR3 sequence: CASRPQGGGGDTQYF. CDR3 DNA sequence: TGCGCCAGCCGCCCCCAAGGTGGCGGGGGGGATACGCAGTATTTT.

This clonotype occurred many times. This chain uses TRBV4-3 with TRBJ2-7, with D hard to call. Germline V gene lookup returns CDR1 LGHNA and CDR2 YSLEER. The CDR3 length is 14 residues. Trimming took off 0 bases at V and 0 bases at J, with 6 bases between the two ends. For the CDR3, the DNA is TGCGCCAGCAGCCAAGATCCTGACTCCTACGAGCAGTACTTC. It encodes CASSQDPDSYEQYF.

This clonotype was found many times. The J gene is TRBJ1-6, the V gene TRBV27; 10 positions match TRBD1. The V and J ends lost 2 bases and 9 bases, in that order; junction bases with no gene match: 4. CDR3 length: 15 amino acids. Germline CDR1 and CDR2: MNHEY and SMNVEV (reference sequence). In DNA, the CDR3 is TGTGCCAGCAGTTTAGACAGGGGGCTGAGTTCACCCCTCCACTTT. Amino acid sequence: CASSLDRGLSSPLHF.

This clonotype was seen ten or more times. The chain has TRBV15 and TRBJ1-2; a possible D gene is TRBD1 (5 bases). CDR1 and CDR2 (germline): LNHNV, YYDKDF (reference sequence). The length of the CDR3 is 15 residues. V lost 0 bases and J lost 8, with 16 bases in between. CDR3 residues: CATSRDSGQSRGYTF. DNA of the CDR3: TGTGCCACCAGCAGAGATTCAGGGCAATCTAGGGGCTACACCTTC.

This clonotype was detected ten times or more. The chain joins TRBV11-2 to TRBJ2-7; 9 bases match TRBD1. Trimming took 5 bases from V and 3 from J; bases not matched to a gene: 8. The CDR3 sequence is 15 residues long. Per germline, CDR1 SGHAT and CDR2 FQNNGV. CDR3 in DNA: TGTGCCAGCAGCCTGGACAGGGGCAAAATCTACGAGCAGTACTTC. Its translation: CASSLDRGKIYEQYF.

This clonotype was seen repeatedly, ten times or more. The chain uses TRBV7-2 and TRBJ2-1, with D maybe TRBD2 (6 bases). The CDR3 sequence is 14 residues long. Germline V gives CDR1 SGHTA, CDR2 FQGNSA. With 1 base removed from V and 9 bases from J, the gap between germline ends came to 13 bases. The CDR3 is CASSLEREYSEQFF. DNA of the CDR3: TGTGCCAGCAGCTTAGAACGGGAGTATAGTGAGCAGTTCTTC.

This clonotype was found many times. The V gene is TRBV2, the J gene TRBJ1-6; the D is unclear. Looked up from germline, CDR1 is SNHLY and CDR2 is FYNNEI. The CDR3 contains 15 residues. The V gene lost 7 bases and the J gene lost 7 bases, with 17 bases spanning the gap. The CDR3 here is CASNGGSIGNSPLHF. Here the CDR3 DNA reads TGTGCCAGCAACGGAGGGTCGATCGGGAATTCACCCCTCCACTTT.